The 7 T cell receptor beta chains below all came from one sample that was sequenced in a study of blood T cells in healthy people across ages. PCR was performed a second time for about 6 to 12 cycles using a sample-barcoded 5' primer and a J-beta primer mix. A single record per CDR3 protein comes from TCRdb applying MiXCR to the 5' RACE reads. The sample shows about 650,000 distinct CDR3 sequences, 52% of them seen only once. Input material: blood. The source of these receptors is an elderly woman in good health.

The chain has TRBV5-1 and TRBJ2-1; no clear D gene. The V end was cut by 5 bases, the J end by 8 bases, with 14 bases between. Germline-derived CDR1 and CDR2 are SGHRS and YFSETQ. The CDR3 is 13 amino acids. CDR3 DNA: TGCGCCAGCAGTTCCATCCTGGGCGATGAGCAGTTCTTC. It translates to CASSSILGDEQFF.

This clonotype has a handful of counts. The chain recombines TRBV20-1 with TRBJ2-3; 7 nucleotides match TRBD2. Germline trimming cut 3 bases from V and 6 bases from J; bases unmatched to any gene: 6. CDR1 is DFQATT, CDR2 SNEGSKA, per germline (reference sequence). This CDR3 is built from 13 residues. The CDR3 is CSASRGDSDTQYF. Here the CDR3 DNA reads TGCAGTGCTAGTCGGGGGGACTCGGATACGCAGTATTTT.

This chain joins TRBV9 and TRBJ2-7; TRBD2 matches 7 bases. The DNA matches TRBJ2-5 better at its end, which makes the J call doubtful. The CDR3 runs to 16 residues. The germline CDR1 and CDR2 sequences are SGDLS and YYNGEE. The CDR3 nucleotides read TGTGCCAGCAGCCCTGGTTTGAGGGAGGGCGAAGAGACCCAGTACTTC. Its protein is CASSPGLREGEETQYF.

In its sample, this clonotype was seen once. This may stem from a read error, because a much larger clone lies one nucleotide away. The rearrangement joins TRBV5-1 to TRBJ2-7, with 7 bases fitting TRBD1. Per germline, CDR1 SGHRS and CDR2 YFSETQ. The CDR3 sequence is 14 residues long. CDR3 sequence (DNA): TGCGCCAGCAGCTTGACAGGGGTATCCTACGAGCGGTACTTC. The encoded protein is CASSLTGVSYERYF.

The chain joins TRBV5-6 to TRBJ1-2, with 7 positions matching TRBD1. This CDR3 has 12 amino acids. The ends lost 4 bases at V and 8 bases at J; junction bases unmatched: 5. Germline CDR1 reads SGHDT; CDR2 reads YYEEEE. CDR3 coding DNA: TGTGCCAGCAGCCCAGGACAGGCGGGCTACACCTTC. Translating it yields CASSPGQAGYTF.

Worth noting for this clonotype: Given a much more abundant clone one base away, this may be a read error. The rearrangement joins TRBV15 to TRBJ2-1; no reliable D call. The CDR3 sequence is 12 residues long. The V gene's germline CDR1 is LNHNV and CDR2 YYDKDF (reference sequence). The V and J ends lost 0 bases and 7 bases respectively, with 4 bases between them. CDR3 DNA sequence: TGTGCCACCAGCAGAGATGGGAATGAGCAGTTCTTC. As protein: CATSRDGNEQFF. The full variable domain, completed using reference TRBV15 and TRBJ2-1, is DAMVIQNPRYQVTQFGKPVTLSCSQTLNHNVMYWYQQKSSQAPKLLFHYYDKDFNNEADTPDNFQSRRPNTSFCFLDIRSPGLGDTAMYLCATSRDGNEQFFGPGTRLTVL.

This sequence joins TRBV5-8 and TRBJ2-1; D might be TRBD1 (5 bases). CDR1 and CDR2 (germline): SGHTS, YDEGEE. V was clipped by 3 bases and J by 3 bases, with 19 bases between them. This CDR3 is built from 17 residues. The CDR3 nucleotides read TGTGCCAGCAGCTATTGGAACCCCACGACAGACTACAATGAGCAGTTCTTC. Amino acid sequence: CASSYWNPTTDYNEQFF.